The T cell receptor beta chain under discussion was sequenced for a study of cytomegalovirus exposure and HLA in healthy donors. 13 Jbeta primers and 60 Vbeta primers were used for the PCR. The table came from immunoSEQ multiplex PCR; TCRdb's copy has only in-frame clones and leaves some out. Seen here are more than 100,000 clones, 74% observed once, and the top ten hold approximately 5.4%. The germline V and J ends were trimmed by 4 bases and 2 bases, with 11 bases remaining between them. The germline V gene encodes CDR1 LGHNA and CDR2 YSLEER. The CDR3 spans 15 residues. The chain couples TRBV4-3 to TRBJ2-2, with D perhaps matching TRBD1 (5 bases). The sequence was collected from a woman aged 45-59 years in good health and CMV-seropositive. Sequencing used PBMCs. The CDR3 coding sequence is TGCGCCAGCAGCCCAGAAACAGGAAACACCGGGGAGCTGTTTTTT. This encodes CASSPETGNTGELFF.